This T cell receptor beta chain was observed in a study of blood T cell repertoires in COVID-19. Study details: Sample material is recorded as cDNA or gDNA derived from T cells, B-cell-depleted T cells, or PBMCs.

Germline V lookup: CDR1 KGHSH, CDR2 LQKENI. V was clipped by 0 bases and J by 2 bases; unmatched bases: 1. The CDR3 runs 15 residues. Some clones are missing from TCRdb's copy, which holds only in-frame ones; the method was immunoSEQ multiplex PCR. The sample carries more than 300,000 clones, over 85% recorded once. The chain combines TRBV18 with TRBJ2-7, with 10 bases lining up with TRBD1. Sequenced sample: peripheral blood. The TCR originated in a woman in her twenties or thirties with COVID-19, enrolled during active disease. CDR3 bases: TGTGCCAGCTCACCACCGGGACAGGGGACCTACGAGCAGTACTTC. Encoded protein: CASSPPGQGTYEQYF.